The subject of this entry is one T cell receptor beta chain. The antigen is undetermined. TCRdb processed the 5' RACE reads anew with MiXCR; each CDR3 protein has one entry. The top ten clones hold around 17% of a sample with roughly 300,000 distinct CDR3 sequences, roughly 7.5% of them seen once. The sample comes from a study of T cells after yellow fever vaccination. Study observations and caveats: Subsequent to the booster, the majority of primary-vaccination clones reappeared (around 96% CD4, roughly 90% CD8). The secondary response was weaker but peaked faster, day 5 versus 15. Of the clonotypes, a small share occurred in both CD4 and CD8 compartments.

CDR3 length: 15 amino acids. Looked up from germline, CDR1 is SGHRS and CDR2 is YFSETQ. V was trimmed by 0 bases and J by 0 bases, leaving 7 bases between them. V and J are TRBV5-1 and TRBJ2-1; no clear D gene. The sequence came from a man in his late teens or twenties who received the YFV17D yellow fever vaccine. The material was PBMCs, obtained roughly seven weeks after the first yellow fever vaccination. The CDR3: CASSLALASYNEQFF. CDR3 nucleotide sequence: TGCGCCAGCAGCTTGGCCTTGGCCTCCTACAATGAGCAGTTCTTC.